The next 9 T cell receptor beta chains were all read from a single sample in a study of CD8+ T cells in alopecia areata. Extraction of RNA preceded its reverse transcription into cDNA, which served as the sequencing template. Repertoires were generated with immunoSEQ multiplex PCR, while TCRdb's copy carries only in-frame clones and drops some. The sample contains roughly 150,000 clones, around half of which appear only once. The sequences come from CD8+ T cells sorted from blood, collected at week 0. All receptors come from a human donor with alopecia areata.

The rearrangement uses TRBV25-1 and TRBJ1-1; 7 bases match TRBD1. V was clipped by 3 bases and J by 3 bases; unmatched bases: 7. The CDR3 has 15 amino acids. Germline V gene data show CDR1 as MGHDK and CDR2 as SYGVNS. The DNA of the CDR3 is TGTGCCAGCAGTGACCTAACAGGGGCGGACACTGAAGCTTTCTTT. It translates to CASSDLTGADTEAFF.

V usage is TRBV7-2 and J usage is TRBJ2-7; no reliable D call. V shed 1 base and J shed 5 bases, with 9 bases lying between them. CDR1 SGHTA and CDR2 FQGNSA come from the germline V gene. CDR3 size: 13 residues. The CDR3 loop is CASSLGLRNEQYF. The CDR3 DNA reads as TGTGCCAGCAGCTTAGGCCTCCGTAACGAGCAGTACTTC.

This clone showed up just once. At the DNA level, this CDR3 is encoded by other sequences in the same sample as well. The rearrangement uses TRBV30 and TRBJ1-6, with 10 positions matching TRBD1. The V gene's germline CDR1 is GTSNPN and CDR2 SVGIG (reference sequence). V gave up 3 bases and J gave up 10 bases; unmatched junction bases: 6. This CDR3 is built from 14 residues. The CDR3 DNA reads as TGTGCCTGGAGCGCCGGGACAGGGGACTCACCCCTCCACTTT. Translating gives CAWSAGTGDSPLHF.

This chain joins TRBV6-5 and TRBJ1-2; 9 bases line up with TRBD1. This CDR3 is 12 amino acids long. Germline loops: CDR1 MNHEY, CDR2 SVGAGI. Losses at the gene ends were 6 bases for V and 8 bases for J; bases not matched to a gene: 4. CDR3 nucleotide sequence: TGTGCCAGCAGCACAGGGGGCGAGGGCTACACCTTC. This sequence encodes CASSTGGEGYTF.

For this clone: Other DNA variants within this sample encode the same CDR3. This chain joins TRBV30 and TRBJ1-5; D gene ambiguous. The CDR3 has 13 residues. The V end lost 0 bases, the J end lost 5 bases, and 8 bases lay between the germline ends. Germline CDR1 is GTSNPN and CDR2 is SVGIG (reference sequence). The chain's CDR3 is CAWSVQGDQPQHF. The CDR3 DNA reads TGTGCCTGGAGTGTACAAGGCGATCAGCCCCAGCATTTT.

The chain has TRBV27 and TRBJ1-6, with D perhaps TRBD1 (6 bases). V dropped 5 bases and J dropped 10 bases, with 15 bases sitting between them. This CDR3 comprises 14 residues. Germline-derived CDR1 and CDR2 are MNHEY and SMNVEV (reference sequence). The chain's CDR3 is CASSPLGGRSPLHF. The CDR3 nucleotides are TGTGCCAGCAGTCCACTAGGGGGTAGGTCACCCCTCCACTTT.

This clone was observed a few times. At one end, the junction sequence differs from germline, possibly due to a read error. The chain employs TRBV27 and TRBJ1-1, with D possibly being TRBD1 (5 bases). Germline CDR1 is MNHEY and CDR2 is SMNVEV (reference sequence). The CDR3 runs 15 residues. DNA of the CDR3: TGTGCCAGCAGTCTATCTATCGGGGGGAACACTGAAGCTTTCTTT. Encoded protein: CASSLSIGGNTEAFF.

This chain connects TRBV4-3 to TRBJ1-1; 9 bases are shared with TRBD1. Germline V gene sequence: CDR1 LGHNA, CDR2 YSLEER. V was clipped by 0 bases and J by 11 bases; unmatched bases: 7. This CDR3 has 14 amino acids. DNA for the CDR3: TGCGCCAGCAGCCAAGATTTCGGGACAGGGAACGCTTTCTTT. This encodes CASSQDFGTGNAFF.

V usage is TRBV7-8 and J usage is TRBJ2-1; the match to TRBD2 covers 7 bases. V shed 6 bases, J shed 4 bases, and the junction held 6 bases outside the gene matches. Per germline, CDR1 SGHVS and CDR2 FQNEAQ. The CDR3 extends over 14 amino acids. The CDR3, as DNA: TGTGCCAGCAGGACTAGCACGGGGTACAATGAGCAGTTCTTC. This encodes CASRTSTGYNEQFF. Combining the CDR3 with reference TRBV7-8 and TRBJ2-1 gives the whole variable domain GAGVSQSPRYKVAKRGQDVALRCDPISGHVSLFWYQQALGQGPEFLTYFQNEAQLDKSGLPSDRFFAERPEGSVSTLKIQRTQQEDSAVYLCASRTSTGYNEQFFGPGTRLTVL.